The entry that follows covers one TCR beta chain sequence. As yet, its antigen is unknown. This specimen belongs to a study of early T cells in non-severe SARS-CoV-2 infection. Study overall: It was bulk RNA from unsorted whole blood that was sequenced, and the chains were unpaired. General study results and limits: CD4 and private specificities were missed by VDJdb matching, which favored anti-spike CD8 responses.

The V end lost 4 bases, the J end lost 6 bases, and 9 bases lay between the germline ends. CDR1 is GTSNPN and CDR2 is SVGIG in the germline V gene (reference sequence). This CDR3 contains 12 residues. Individually, cDNA molecules had unique molecular identifiers attached to them. One entry per CDR3 protein results from TCRdb running MiXCR on the 5' RACE reads. The table lists 90,000 to 120,000 distinct CDR3 sequences, around 10% of them singletons. The sequence was collected from an adult who was a healthcare worker with PCR-confirmed SARS-CoV-2 infection or an uninfected control (not recorded which). Specimen: whole blood. This sequence joins TRBV30 and TRBJ2-2; the D is unclear. CDR3 in DNA: TGTGCCTGGACCCCCACCGCCGGGGAGCTGTTTTTT. Protein sequence: CAWTPTAGELFF. Based on the CDR3 plus reference TRBV30 and TRBJ2-2, the full variable domain is SQTIHQWPATLVQPVGSPLSLECTVEGTSNPNLYWYRQAAGRGLQLLFYSVGIGQISSEVPQNLSASRPQDRQFILSSKKLLLSDSGFYLCAWTPTAGELFFGEGSRLTVL.